This T cell receptor beta chain is from a study of blood T cell repertoires in COVID-19. Study in general: Acute and convalescent COVID-19 samples came from the United States, Italy and Spain. PBMCs, B-cell-depleted T cells, or T cells were the source of the cDNA or gDNA that made up the material.

The length of the CDR3 is 15 residues. Germline V CDR1 and CDR2: SGDLS, YYNGEE. Trimming cost V 3 bases and J 0 bases, with 10 bases left between them. Methods used by the authors: Cell counts per sample came from amplifying reference gene primers. The table came from immunoSEQ multiplex PCR; TCRdb's copy has only in-frame clones and leaves some out. That table furnishes V, J and clone size, whereas the DNA furnished D and trimming. The sample has roughly 210,000 clones; approximately 90% are singletons. The TCR comes from a man in his 70s with acute or convalescent COVID-19. The genes are TRBV9 and TRBJ1-5; D may be TRBD1 (5 bases). Material for sequencing was peripheral blood. CDR3 in amino acids: CASSAGHYSNQPQHF. In DNA form, the CDR3 reads TGTGCCAGCAGCGCAGGGCATTATAGCAATCAGCCCCAGCATTTT.